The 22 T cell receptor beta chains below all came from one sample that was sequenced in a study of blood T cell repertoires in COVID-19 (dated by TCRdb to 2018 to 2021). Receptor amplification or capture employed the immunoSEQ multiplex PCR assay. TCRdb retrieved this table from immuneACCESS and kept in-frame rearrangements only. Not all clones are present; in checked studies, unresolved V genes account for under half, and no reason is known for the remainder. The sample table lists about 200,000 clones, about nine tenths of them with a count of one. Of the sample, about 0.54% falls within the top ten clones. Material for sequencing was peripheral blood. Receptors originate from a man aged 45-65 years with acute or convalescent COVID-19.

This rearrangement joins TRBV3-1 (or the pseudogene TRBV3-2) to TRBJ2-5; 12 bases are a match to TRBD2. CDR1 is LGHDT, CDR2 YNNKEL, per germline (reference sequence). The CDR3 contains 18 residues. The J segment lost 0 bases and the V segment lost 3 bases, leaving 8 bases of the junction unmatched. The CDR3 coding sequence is TGTGCCAGCAGCCAGCCGGGACTAGCGGGCCGGTACCAAGAGACCCAGTACTTC. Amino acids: CASSQPGLAGRYQETQYF.

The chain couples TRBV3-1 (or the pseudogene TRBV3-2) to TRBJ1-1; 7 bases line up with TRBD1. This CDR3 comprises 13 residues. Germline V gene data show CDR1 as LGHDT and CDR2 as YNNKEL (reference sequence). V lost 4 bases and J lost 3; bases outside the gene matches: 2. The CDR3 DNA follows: TGTGCCAGCAGCCCAGACAGGGACACTGAAGCTTTCTTT. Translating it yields CASSPDRDTEAFF.

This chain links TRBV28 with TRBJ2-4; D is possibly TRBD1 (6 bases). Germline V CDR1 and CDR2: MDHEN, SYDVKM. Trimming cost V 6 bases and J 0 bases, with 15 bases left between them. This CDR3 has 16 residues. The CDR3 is CASRPGQIRAKNIQYF. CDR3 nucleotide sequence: TGTGCCAGCAGACCCGGACAGATCAGAGCCAAAAACATTCAGTACTTC.

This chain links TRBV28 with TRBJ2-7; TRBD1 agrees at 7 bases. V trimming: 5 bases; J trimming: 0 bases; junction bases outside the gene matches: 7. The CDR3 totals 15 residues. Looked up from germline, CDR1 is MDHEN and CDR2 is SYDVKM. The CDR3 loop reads CASSRAGTDSYEQYF. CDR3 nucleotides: TGTGCCAGCAGTCGTGCCGGGACAGACTCCTACGAGCAGTACTTC.

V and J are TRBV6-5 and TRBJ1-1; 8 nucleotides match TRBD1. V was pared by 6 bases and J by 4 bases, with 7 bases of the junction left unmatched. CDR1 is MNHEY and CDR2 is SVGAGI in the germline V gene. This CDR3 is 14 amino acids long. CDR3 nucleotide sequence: TGTGCCAGCAGGCCAGGGGGCTTAGGCACTGAAGCTTTCTTT. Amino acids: CASRPGGLGTEAFF.

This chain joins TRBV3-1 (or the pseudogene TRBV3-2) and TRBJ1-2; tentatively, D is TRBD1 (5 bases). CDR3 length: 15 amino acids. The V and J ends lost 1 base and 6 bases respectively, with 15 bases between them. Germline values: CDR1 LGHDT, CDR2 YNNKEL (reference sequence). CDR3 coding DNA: TGTGCCAGCAGCCAAGGGGGGGGTAGGGTCGATGGCTACACCTTC. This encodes CASSQGGGRVDGYTF.

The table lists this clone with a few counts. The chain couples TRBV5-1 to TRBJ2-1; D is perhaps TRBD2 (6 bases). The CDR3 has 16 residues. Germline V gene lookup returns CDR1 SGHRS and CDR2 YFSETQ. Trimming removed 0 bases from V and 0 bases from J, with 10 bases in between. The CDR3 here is CASSLGGAHSYNEQFF. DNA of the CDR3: TGCGCCAGCAGCTTGGGCGGGGCCCACTCCTACAATGAGCAGTTCTTC.

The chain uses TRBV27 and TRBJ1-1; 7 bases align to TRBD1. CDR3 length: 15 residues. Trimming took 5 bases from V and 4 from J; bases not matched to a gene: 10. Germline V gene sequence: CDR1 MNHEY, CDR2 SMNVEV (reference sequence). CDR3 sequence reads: CASSLIPYRGTEAFF. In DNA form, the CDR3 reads TGTGCCAGCAGTCTTATCCCGTACAGGGGCACTGAAGCTTTCTTT.

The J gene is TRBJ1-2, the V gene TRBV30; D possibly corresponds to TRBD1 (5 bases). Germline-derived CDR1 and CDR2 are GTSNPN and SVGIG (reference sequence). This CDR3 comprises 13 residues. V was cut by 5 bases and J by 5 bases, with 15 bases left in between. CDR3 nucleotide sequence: TGTGCCTGGGTGGCGGGGGTCGGATATGGCTACACCTTC. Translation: CAWVAGVGYGYTF.

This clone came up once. CDR3 sequence (DNA): TGTGCCAGCAGCGAGCGGATATACTCTGGAAACACCATATATTTT. Its translation: CASSERIYSGNTIYF. The chain joins TRBV14 to TRBJ1-3, with no clear D. Germline assignment: CDR1 SGHDN and CDR2 FVKESK. This CDR3 contains 15 residues. V dropped 5 bases and J dropped 0 bases, with 11 bases sitting between them. The entire variable domain, with the rest obtained from reference TRBV14 and TRBJ1-3, is as follows: EAGVTQFPSHSVIEKGQTVTLRCDPISGHDNLYWYRRVMGKEIKFLLHFVKESKQDESGMPNNRFLAERTGGTYSTLKVQPAELEDSGVYFCASSERIYSGNTIYFGEGSWLTVV.

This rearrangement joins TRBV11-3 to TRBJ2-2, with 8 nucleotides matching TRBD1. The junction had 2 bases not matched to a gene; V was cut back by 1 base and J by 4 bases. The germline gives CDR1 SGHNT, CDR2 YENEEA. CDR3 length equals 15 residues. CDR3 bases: TGTGCCAGCAGCTTAGGAACAGGGGGCACCGGGGAGCTGTTTTTT. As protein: CASSLGTGGTGELFF.

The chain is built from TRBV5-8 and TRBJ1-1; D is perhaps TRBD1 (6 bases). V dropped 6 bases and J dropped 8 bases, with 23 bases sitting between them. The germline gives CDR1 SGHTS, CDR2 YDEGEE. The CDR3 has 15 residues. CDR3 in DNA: TGTGCCAGCAAAATGGACAGTCGTCGAGAGGCGGAAGCTTTCTTT. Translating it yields CASKMDSRREAEAFF.

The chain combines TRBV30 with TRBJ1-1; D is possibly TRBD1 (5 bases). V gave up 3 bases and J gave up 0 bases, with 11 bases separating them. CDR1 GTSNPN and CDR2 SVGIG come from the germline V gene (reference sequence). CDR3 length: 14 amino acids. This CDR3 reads CAWRDITMNTEAFF. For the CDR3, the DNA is TGTGCCTGGAGGGACATAACCATGAACACTGAAGCTTTCTTT. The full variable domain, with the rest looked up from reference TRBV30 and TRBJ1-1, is SQTIHQWPATLVQPVGSPLSLECTVEGTSNPNLYWYRQAAGRGLQLLFYSVGIGQISSEVPQNLSASRPQDRQFILSSKKLLLSDSGFYLCAWRDITMNTEAFFGQGTRLTVV.

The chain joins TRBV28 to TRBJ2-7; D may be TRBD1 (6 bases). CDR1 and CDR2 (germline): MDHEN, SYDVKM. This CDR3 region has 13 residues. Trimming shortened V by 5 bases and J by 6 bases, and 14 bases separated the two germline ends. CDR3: CASSPRTVSEQYV. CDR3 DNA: TGTGCCAGCAGTCCAAGGACAGTCTCCGAGCAGTACGTC.

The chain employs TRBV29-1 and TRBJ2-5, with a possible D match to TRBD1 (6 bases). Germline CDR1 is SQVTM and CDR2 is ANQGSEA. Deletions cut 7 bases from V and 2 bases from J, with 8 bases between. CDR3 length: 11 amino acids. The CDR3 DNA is TGCAGCGCCCAGGGGCAAGAGACCCAGTACTTC. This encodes CSAQGQETQYF. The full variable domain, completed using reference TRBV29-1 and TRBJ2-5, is SAVISQKPSRDICQRGTSLTIQCQVDSQVTMMFWYRQQPGQSLTLIATANQGSEATYESGFVIDKFPISRPNLTFSTLTVSNMSPEDSSIYLCSAQGQETQYFGPGTRLLVL.

CDR3 region: CASSGLASETQYF. CDR3 nucleotides: TGTGCCAGTAGCGGACTAGCCAGCGAGACCCAGTACTTC. The J gene is TRBJ2-5, the V gene TRBV19, with 8 bases that match TRBD2. CDR3 size: 13 residues. The junction had 5 bases not matched to a gene; V was cut back by 6 bases and J by 5 bases. Germline-derived CDR1 and CDR2 are LNHDA and SQIVND (reference sequence). Supplemented by reference TRBV19 and TRBJ2-5, the full variable domain reads DGGITQSPKYLFRKEGQNVTLSCEQNLNHDAMYWYRQDPGQGLRLIYYSQIVNDFQKGDIAEGYSVSREKKESFPLTVTSAQKNPTAFYLCASSGLASETQYFGPGTRLLVL.

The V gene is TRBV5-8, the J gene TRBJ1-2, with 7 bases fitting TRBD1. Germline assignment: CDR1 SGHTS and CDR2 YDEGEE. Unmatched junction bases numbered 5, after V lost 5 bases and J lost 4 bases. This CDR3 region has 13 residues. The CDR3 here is CASSSGGGYGYTF. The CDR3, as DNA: TGTGCCAGCAGTTCAGGGGGTGGCTATGGCTACACCTTC. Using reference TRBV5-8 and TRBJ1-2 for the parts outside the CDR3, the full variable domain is EAGVTQSPTHLIKTRGQQATLRCSPISGHTSVYWYQQALGLGLQFLLWYDEGEERNRGNFPPRFSGRQFPNYSSELNVNALELEDSALYLCASSSGGGYGYTFGSGTRLTVV.

CDR3 coding DNA: TGTGCCAGCAGCGCCGGGGATTACAATGAGCAGTTCTTC. It is translated as CASSAGDYNEQFF. The chain uses TRBV9 and TRBJ2-1; a possible D gene is TRBD2 (5 bases). V lost 3 bases, J lost 4 bases, and 8 bases lay in between. This CDR3 has 13 amino acids. From germline, CDR1 is SGDLS and CDR2 YYNGEE.

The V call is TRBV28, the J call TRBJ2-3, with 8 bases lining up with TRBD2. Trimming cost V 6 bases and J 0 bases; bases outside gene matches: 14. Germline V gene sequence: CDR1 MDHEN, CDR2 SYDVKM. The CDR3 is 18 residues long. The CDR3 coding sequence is TGTGCCAGCAGCCCACCGGGGCCTAGCGGGCCTAGCACAGATACGCAGTATTTT. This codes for CASSPPGPSGPSTDTQYF.

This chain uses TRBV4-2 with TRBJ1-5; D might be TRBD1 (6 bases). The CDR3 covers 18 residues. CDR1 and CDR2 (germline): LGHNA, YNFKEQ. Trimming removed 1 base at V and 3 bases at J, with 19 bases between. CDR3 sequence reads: CASSQGRTELYPNQPQHF. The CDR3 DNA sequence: TGTGCCAGCAGCCAAGGGCGGACAGAATTATACCCCAATCAGCCCCAGCATTTT.

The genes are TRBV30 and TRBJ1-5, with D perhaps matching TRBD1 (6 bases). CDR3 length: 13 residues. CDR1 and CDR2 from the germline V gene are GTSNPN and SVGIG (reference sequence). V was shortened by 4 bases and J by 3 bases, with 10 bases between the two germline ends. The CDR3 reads CAWNREINQPQHF. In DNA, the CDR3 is TGTGCCTGGAACAGGGAAATCAATCAGCCCCAGCATTTT.

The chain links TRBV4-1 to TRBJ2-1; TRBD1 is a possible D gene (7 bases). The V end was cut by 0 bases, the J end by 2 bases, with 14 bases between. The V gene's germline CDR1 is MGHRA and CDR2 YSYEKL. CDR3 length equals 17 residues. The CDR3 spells CASSQDRQGGAYNEQFF. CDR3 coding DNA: TGCGCCAGCAGCCAAGATCGACAGGGAGGCGCCTACAATGAGCAGTTCTTC.